This T cell receptor beta chain was sequenced for a study of a mutant IDH1 vaccine in newly diagnosed glioma. Turning to the study itself: Males made up 62.5% and females around 38% of treated patients, whose mean age was approximately 43 years. Earlier care involved radiotherapy, temozolomide, or both, and the majority received both. V12 took place at week 35, and V13 at week 47.

V was clipped by 5 bases and J by 5 bases; unmatched bases: 9. Germline assignment: CDR1 LNHDA and CDR2 SQIVND (reference sequence). This CDR3 has 15 residues. This clone appeared a single time. Antigen: not known. The time point was: week 47, end of study. Topical imiquimod was applied with each vaccine dose, which held 300 ug of mutant IDH1 20-mer peptide. The repertoire was sequenced with immunoSEQ multiplex PCR; TCRdb's copy has only in-frame clones and lacks some. The sample holds 25,000 to 35,000 clones, roughly 84% seen once. The V and J genes are TRBV19 and TRBJ2-7, with TRBD1 identical over 10 bases. The specimen comprised PBMCs, sampled from a glioma patient whose treatment included an IDH1 peptide vaccine. The clonotype originates from a man aged 30 to 45 with glioma. CDR3 nucleotide sequence: TGTGCCAGTAGTGCCTCCGGGACAGGGGCTCACGAGCAGTACTTC. This codes for CASSASGTGAHEQYF.